This is a list of T cell receptor beta chains from one sample in a study of cytomegalovirus exposure and HLA in healthy donors. Sequenced by immunoSEQ multiplex PCR; TCRdb stores in-frame clones only, minus some. The sample records over 110,000 clones, around 87% being singletons. The sample taken for sequencing was PBMCs. These receptors came from a man younger than 35 in good health and CMV-seropositive. CDR3s include the opening cysteine and the closing phenylalanine or tryptophan. D genes are given only for firm matches. Only some rows state a clone size, as once, few, many or a class for expanded clones.

D gene: .
clone size: .
V gene: TRBV2
J gene: TRBJ1-5
CDR3 protein: CASSGGSNQPQHF
CDR3 DNA: TGTGCCAGCAGTGGGGGCAGCAATCAGCCCCAGCATTTT

D gene: .
clone size: .
V gene: TRBV5-6
J gene: TRBJ1-2
CDR3 protein: CASSLGQTSSYTF
CDR3 DNA: TGTGCCAGCAGCTTGGGCCAGACTAGTAGCTACACCTTC

D gene: .
clone size: .
V gene: TRBV10-3
J gene: TRBJ1-5
CDR3 protein: CAISAHVSNQPQHF
CDR3 DNA: TGTGCCATCAGTGCACACGTTAGCAATCAGCCCCAGCATTTT

D gene: TRBD2
clone size: once
V gene: TRBV6-5
J gene: TRBJ2-1
CDR3 protein: CASSASGRGAGEQFF
CDR3 DNA: TGTGCCAGCAGTGCGAGCGGGAGGGGTGCTGGTGAGCAGTTCTTC

D gene: TRBD1
clone size: .
V gene: TRBV19
J gene: TRBJ1-2
CDR3 protein: CASSYRDRLQLSTGYTF
CDR3 DNA: TGTGCCAGTAGTTACCGGGACAGATTACAACTTAGTACGGGCTACACCTTC

D gene: .
clone size: .
V gene: TRBV11-3
J gene: TRBJ2-7
CDR3 protein: CASSFRPGEQYF
CDR3 DNA: TGTGCCAGCAGTTTTCGACCAGGCGAGCAGTACTTC

D gene: TRBD2
clone size: .
V gene: TRBV9
J gene: TRBJ2-3
CDR3 protein: CASSGLAGGRTVTQYF
CDR3 DNA: TGTGCCAGCAGCGGGCTAGCGGGAGGACGCACGGTTACGCAGTATTTT

D gene: TRBD1
clone size: .
V gene: TRBV5-1
J gene: TRBJ2-7
CDR3 protein: CASSSGTGGNEQYF
CDR3 DNA: TGCGCCAGCAGCTCCGGGACAGGGGGGAACGAGCAGTACTTC

D gene: .
clone size: once
V gene: TRBV18
J gene: TRBJ1-1
CDR3 protein: CASSVELRMNTEAFF
CDR3 DNA: TGTGCCAGCTCAGTAGAGCTACGAATGAACACTGAAGCTTTCTTT

D gene: TRBD1
clone size: .
V gene: TRBV10-3
J gene: TRBJ1-1
CDR3 protein: CAITRTGDTEAFF
CDR3 DNA: TGTGCCATCACTAGAACAGGGGACACTGAAGCTTTCTTT

D gene: .
clone size: .
V gene: TRBV5-5
J gene: TRBJ2-2
CDR3 protein: CASSLYGQARELFF
CDR3 DNA: TGTGCCAGCAGCTTGTATGGGCAGGCCCGGGAGCTGTTTTTT

D gene: .
clone size: .
V gene: TRBV5-1
J gene: TRBJ1-2
CDR3 protein: CASSMIPSQGIGYGYTF
CDR3 DNA: TGCGCCAGCAGCATGATACCTTCGCAGGGAATCGGCTATGGCTACACCTTC